One and the same sample provided the 14 T cell receptor beta chains below, sequenced in a study of shared clonotypes between healthy human individuals. Clones were read by immunoSEQ multiplex PCR, and TCRdb kept only the in-frame ones, dropping some. The sample shows millions of clones, just over 90% of them seen only once. The specimen sequenced was naive CD4+ T cells sorted from blood. Subset described: CD45RA+ positively selected. These receptors were taken from a young man in good health.

This clone was detected a few times. Other DNA sequences in this sample translate to the same CDR3. The chain combines TRBV19 with TRBJ1-1; 9 positions agree with TRBD1. There are 13 residues in the CDR3. The V and J ends lost 6 bases and 1 base, in that order; junction bases with no gene match: 0. Germline loops: CDR1 LNHDA, CDR2 SQIVND (reference sequence). CDR3 loop: CASRDRGNTEAFF. The CDR3 DNA reads TGTGCCAGTAGGGACAGGGGGAACACTGAAGCTTTCTTT.

The chain is built from TRBV5-1 and TRBJ1-1; D not resolved. The CDR3 loop spans 15 amino acids. The germline V and J ends were trimmed by 4 bases and 1 base, with 14 bases remaining between them. CDR1 SGHRS and CDR2 YFSETQ come from the germline V gene. The CDR3 here is CASSRAELENTEAFF. CDR3 DNA: TGCGCCAGCAGCCGGGCTGAACTCGAGAACACTGAAGCTTTCTTT.

A word on this clone: The sample has other DNA sequences that encode this CDR3 too. V is TRBV7-9 and J is TRBJ2-7, with TRBD1 matching 7 bases. V was clipped by 5 bases and J by 2 bases; unmatched bases: 9. This CDR3 is 15 amino acids long. Germline V CDR1 and CDR2: SEHNR, FQNEAQ (reference sequence). DNA for the CDR3: TGTGCCAGCAGCCCCCTCGGGCAGGGGGCCTACGAGCAGTACTTC. This encodes CASSPLGQGAYEQYF.

In its sample, this clone was seen a few times. The rearrangement joins TRBV25-1 to TRBJ1-5; D gene unclear. CDR1 is MGHDK and CDR2 is SYGVNS in the germline V gene. The CDR3 contains 16 residues. The V end lost 3 bases, the J end lost 5 bases, and 17 bases lay between the germline ends. The CDR3 sequence is CASSDGEGAIDQPQHF. CDR3 DNA: TGTGCCAGCAGTGACGGGGAGGGAGCAATCGATCAGCCCCAGCATTTT. Complete variable domain (other parts from reference TRBV25-1 and TRBJ1-5): EADIYQTPRYLVIGTGKKITLECSQTMGHDKMYWYQQDPGMELHLIHYSYGVNSTEKGDLSSESTVSRIRTEHFPLTLESARPSHTSQYLCASSDGEGAIDQPQHFGDGTRLSIL.

This clone was detected only once. The chain recombines TRBV7-2 with TRBJ2-5; 10 bases map to TRBD2. J lost 2 bases, V lost 4 bases, and 1 base had no gene match. Germline CDR1 and CDR2: SGHTA and FQGNSA. The CDR3 is made up of 14 amino acids. Here the CDR3 reads CASSSGLAQETQYF. As DNA, the CDR3 is TGTGCCAGCAGCTCGGGACTAGCGCAAGAGACCCAGTACTTC.

V usage is TRBV7-8 and J usage is TRBJ1-2, with 11 nucleotides matching TRBD1. Trimming cost V 0 bases and J 4 bases; bases outside gene matches: 13. The germline V gene encodes CDR1 SGHVS and CDR2 FQNEAQ. The CDR3 extends over 19 amino acids. The DNA of the CDR3 is TGTGCCAGCAGCTTAGCGTCGGTAGGACAGGGGGCCCTTTTCTATGGCTACACCTTC. The encoded protein is CASSLASVGQGALFYGYTF.

This rearrangement joins TRBV18 to TRBJ2-3, with D unclear. Trimming removed 2 bases at V and 0 bases at J, with 12 bases between. The CDR3 sequence is 16 residues long. CDR1 KGHSH and CDR2 LQKENI come from the germline V gene. The CDR3, as DNA: TGTGCCAGCTCACCATTTATGGCAGCGAGCACAGATACGCAGTATTTT. Translation: CASSPFMAASTDTQYF. Drawing the rest from reference TRBV18 and TRBJ2-3, the complete variable domain is NAGVMQNPRHLVRRRGQEARLRCSPMKGHSHVYWYRQLPEEGLKFMVYLQKENIIDESGMPKERFSAEFPKEGPSILRIQQVVRGDSAAYFCASSPFMAASTDTQYFGPGTRLTVL.

The chain uses TRBV5-1 and TRBJ2-3; 12 nucleotides agree with TRBD2. Germline V gene sequence: CDR1 SGHRS, CDR2 YFSETQ. The junction had 5 bases not matched to a gene; V was cut back by 4 bases and J by 5 bases. This CDR3 is built from 15 residues. The CDR3 DNA reads as TGCGCCAGCAGCCCTAGCGGGGGGGCCTTAGATACGCAGTATTTT. This gives the protein CASSPSGGALDTQYF. Full variable domain (outside the CDR3, taken from reference TRBV5-1 and TRBJ2-3): KAGVTQTPRYLIKTRGQQVTLSCSPISGHRSVSWYQQTPGQGLQFLFEYFSETQRNKGNFPGRFSGRQFSNSRSEMNVSTLELGDSALYLCASSPSGGALDTQYFGPGTRLTVL.

J is TRBJ2-3 and V is TRBV5-1; D is possibly TRBD2 (5 bases). The germline V and J ends were trimmed by 0 bases and 4 bases, with 9 bases remaining between them. In germline, CDR1 is SGHRS, CDR2 YFSETQ. This CDR3 is built from 14 residues. CDR3 DNA sequence: TGCGCCAGCAGCTTGGGGACTTTTCCAGATACGCAGTATTTT. This encodes CASSLGTFPDTQYF.

The rearrangement joins TRBV6-6 to TRBJ1-5; maybe TRBD1 (5 bases). The V gene lost 5 bases and the J gene lost 2 bases, with 16 bases spanning the gap. The CDR3 consists of 16 residues. CDR1 and CDR2 from the germline V gene are MNHNY and SVGAGI (reference sequence). The CDR3 is CASSGPTVRGNQPQHF. The CDR3 nucleotides are TGTGCCAGCAGTGGACCGACAGTACGAGGCAATCAGCCCCAGCATTTT.

The chain uses TRBV5-1 and TRBJ2-5, with D unresolved. With 2 bases removed from V and 0 bases from J, the gap between germline ends came to 11 bases. This CDR3 contains 15 residues. Per the germline V gene, CDR1 is SGHRS and CDR2 is YFSETQ. CDR3 protein: CASSFIPRDQETQYF. DNA of the CDR3: TGCGCCAGCAGCTTTATTCCAAGGGACCAAGAGACCCAGTACTTC. Combining the CDR3 with reference TRBV5-1 and TRBJ2-5 gives the whole variable domain KAGVTQTPRYLIKTRGQQVTLSCSPISGHRSVSWYQQTPGQGLQFLFEYFSETQRNKGNFPGRFSGRQFSNSRSEMNVSTLELGDSALYLCASSFIPRDQETQYFGPGTRLLVL.

The J gene is TRBJ2-7, the V gene TRBV2; 13 bases are a match to TRBD2. The ends lost 4 bases at V and 9 bases at J; junction bases unmatched: 12. Germline CDR1 is SNHLY and CDR2 is FYNNEI. CDR3 length equals 16 residues. CDR3 nucleotides: TGTGCCAGCAGTGCAACCGGGACTAGCGGGGTGGTAGGGCAGTACTTC. This sequence encodes CASSATGTSGVVGQYF.

The V call is TRBV10-2, the J call TRBJ2-1; TRBD1 matches 9 bases. V shed 6 bases and J 8 bases; nucleotides not matched to a gene: 2. The CDR3 covers 12 residues. Germline CDR1 WSHSY, CDR2 SAAADI. The CDR3 DNA follows: TGCGCCAGCAGGGGACAGGGCGATGAGCAGTTCTTC. Amino acids: CASRGQGDEQFF.

The chain uses TRBV5-1 and TRBJ2-5; D not resolved. V gave up 2 bases and J gave up 2 bases, with 10 bases separating them. The CDR3 contains 14 residues. CDR1 and CDR2 (germline): SGHRS, YFSETQ. In DNA, the CDR3 is TGCGCCAGCAGCTTCGGCAGTGAGCAAGAGACCCAGTACTTC. It translates to CASSFGSEQETQYF.